This T cell receptor beta chain was profiled in a study of tumor-infiltrating lymphocytes in oesophageal squamous cell carcinoma. Note on this clonotype: The junction and the germline gene differ at one end; a read error may be behind it.

The CDR3 has 15 residues. Germline-derived CDR1 and CDR2 are SGHNT and YYREEE (reference sequence). TCRdb re-derived calls from the PCR reads in MiXCR, one entry per CDR3 protein. The sample shows fewer than 15,000 distinct CDR3 sequences, roughly 51% of them seen only once. Sequenced input: blood. The clonotype originates from a female donor with esophageal squamous cell carcinoma. The chain joins TRBV5-4 to TRBJ2-1, with TRBD1 matching over 9 bases. The DNA matches TRBJ1-2 better at its end, which makes the J call doubtful. CDR3 DNA: TGCGCCAGCAGCTTACGGGACAGGGTCAAGTATGGCTACACCTTC. Translated, it gives CASSLRDRVKYGYTF.